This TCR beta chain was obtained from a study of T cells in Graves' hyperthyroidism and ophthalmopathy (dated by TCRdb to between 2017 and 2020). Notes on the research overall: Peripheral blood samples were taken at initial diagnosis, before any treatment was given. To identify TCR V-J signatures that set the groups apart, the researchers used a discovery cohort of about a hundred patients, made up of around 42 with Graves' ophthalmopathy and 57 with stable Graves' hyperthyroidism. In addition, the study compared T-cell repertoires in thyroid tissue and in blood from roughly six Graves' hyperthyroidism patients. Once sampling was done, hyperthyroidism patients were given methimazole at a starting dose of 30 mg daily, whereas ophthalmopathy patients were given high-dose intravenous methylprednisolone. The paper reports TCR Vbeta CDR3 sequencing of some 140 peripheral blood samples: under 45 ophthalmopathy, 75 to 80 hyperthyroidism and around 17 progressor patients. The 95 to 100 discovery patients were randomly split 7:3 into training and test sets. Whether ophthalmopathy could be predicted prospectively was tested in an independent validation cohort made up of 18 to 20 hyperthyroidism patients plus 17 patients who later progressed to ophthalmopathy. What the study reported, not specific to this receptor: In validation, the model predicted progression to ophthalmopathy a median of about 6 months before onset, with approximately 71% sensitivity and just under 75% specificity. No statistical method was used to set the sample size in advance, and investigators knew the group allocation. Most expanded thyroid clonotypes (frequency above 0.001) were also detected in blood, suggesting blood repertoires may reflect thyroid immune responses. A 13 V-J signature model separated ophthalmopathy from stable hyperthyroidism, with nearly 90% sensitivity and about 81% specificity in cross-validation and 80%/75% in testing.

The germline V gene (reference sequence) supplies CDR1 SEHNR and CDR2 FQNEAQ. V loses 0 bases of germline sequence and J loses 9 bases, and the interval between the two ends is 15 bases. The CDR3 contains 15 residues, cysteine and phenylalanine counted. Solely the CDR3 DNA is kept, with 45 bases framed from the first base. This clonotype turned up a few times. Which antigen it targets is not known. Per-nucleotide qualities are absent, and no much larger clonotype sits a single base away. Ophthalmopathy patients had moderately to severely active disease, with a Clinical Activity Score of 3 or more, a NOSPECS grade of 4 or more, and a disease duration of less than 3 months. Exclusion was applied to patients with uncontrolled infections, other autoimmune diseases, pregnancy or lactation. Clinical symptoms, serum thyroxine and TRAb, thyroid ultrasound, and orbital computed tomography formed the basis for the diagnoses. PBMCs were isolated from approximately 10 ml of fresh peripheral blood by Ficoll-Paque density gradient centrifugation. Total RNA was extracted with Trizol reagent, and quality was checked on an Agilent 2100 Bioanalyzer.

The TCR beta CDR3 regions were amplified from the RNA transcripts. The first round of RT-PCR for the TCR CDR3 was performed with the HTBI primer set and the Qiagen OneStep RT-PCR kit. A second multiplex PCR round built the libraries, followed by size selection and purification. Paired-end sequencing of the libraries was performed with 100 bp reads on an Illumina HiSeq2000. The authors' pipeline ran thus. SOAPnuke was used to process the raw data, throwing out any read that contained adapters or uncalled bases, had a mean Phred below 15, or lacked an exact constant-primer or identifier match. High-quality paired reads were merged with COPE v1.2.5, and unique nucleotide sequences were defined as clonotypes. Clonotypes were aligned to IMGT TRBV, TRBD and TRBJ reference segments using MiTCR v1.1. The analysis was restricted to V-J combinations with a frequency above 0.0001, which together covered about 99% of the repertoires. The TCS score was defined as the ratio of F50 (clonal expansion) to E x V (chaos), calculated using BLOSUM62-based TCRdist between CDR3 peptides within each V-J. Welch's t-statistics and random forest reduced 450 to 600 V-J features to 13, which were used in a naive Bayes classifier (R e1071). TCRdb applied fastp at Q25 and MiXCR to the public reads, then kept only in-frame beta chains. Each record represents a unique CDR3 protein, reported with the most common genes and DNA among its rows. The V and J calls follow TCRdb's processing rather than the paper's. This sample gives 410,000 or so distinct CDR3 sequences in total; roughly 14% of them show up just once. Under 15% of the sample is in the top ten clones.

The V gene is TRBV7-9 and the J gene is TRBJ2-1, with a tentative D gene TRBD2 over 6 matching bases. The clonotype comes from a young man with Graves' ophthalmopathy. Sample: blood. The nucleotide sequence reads TGTGCCAGCAGCTTAGCACTAGGGGTGGGGGGTGAGCAGTTCTTC. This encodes CASSLALGVGGEQFF.